This T cell receptor (beta chain) was recovered during a study of technical replicates of blood from a handful of donors. Sequenced by immunoSEQ multiplex PCR; TCRdb stores in-frame clones only, minus some. Seen here are roughly 81,000 clones, approximately 97% observed once, and the top ten hold approximately 0.2%. The source of this sequence is a human donor in good health. Material for sequencing was T cells isolated from PBMCs.

CDR3 sequence reads: CASRLNQPGTEAFF. The CDR3 DNA reads as TGCGCCAGCAGACTAAACCAGCCGGGCACTGAAGCTTTCTTT. This rearrangement joins TRBV10-2 to TRBJ1-1; D unresolved. Germline values: CDR1 WSHSY, CDR2 SAAADI. This CDR3 has 14 residues. V shed 6 bases and J shed 4 bases, with 15 bases lying between them.